The sequence of this T cell receptor (beta chain) was determined in a study of CD8+ T cells in alopecia areata. Looking at the study overall: By percentage of affected scalp area, the severity of treated patients was scored.

Germline V gene sequence: CDR1 MNHEY, CDR2 SVGAGI. The V gene lost 6 bases and the J gene lost 2 bases, with 11 bases spanning the gap. There are 13 residues in the CDR3. As the sequencing template, cDNA was produced by extracting RNA and reverse transcribing it. Libraries were prepared by immunoSEQ multiplex PCR; TCRdb keeps only in-frame clonotypes and omits some of them. The table records about 210,000 clones, more than 55% of them present only once. The treatment: oral pan-JAK inhibitor, 5-10 mg twice daily. Notes on this clone: Its antigen is not identified.

The study, taken as a whole, reports: In lesional scalp, particularly from alopecia totalis/universalis, clonality was higher than in normal scalp. Sequencing of scalp tissue also captures the resident alphabeta T cells of normal skin. Because one nonresponder was included, the link of baseline CD8+ expansion to response is considered uncertain.

The V call is TRBV6-5, the J call TRBJ2-7, with D possibly matching TRBD2 (5 bases). The specimen was CD4+ T cells sorted from blood, collected at week 44, from a patient treated with tofacitinib. The receptor was derived from a human donor with alopecia areata. The CDR3 protein is CASRLDSTYEQYF. CDR3 in DNA: TGTGCCAGCAGACTGGACTCGACCTACGAGCAGTACTTC.